This T cell receptor (beta chain) was identified during a study of blood T cell repertoires in COVID-19. Study context: The study drew acute and convalescent COVID-19 samples from the United States, Italy and Spain. Sources were T cells, B-cell-depleted T cells, or PBMCs; the material itself was cDNA or gDNA.

Authors' processing steps: Researchers report that nucleated cell counts were estimated from reference gene primer amplification. TCRdb's copy holds only in-frame clones and misses some; the assay was immunoSEQ multiplex PCR. The DNA gave D and trimming, while V, J and clone size come from that table. Among 95,000 to 100,000 clones, less than 90% were seen once, and the ten largest hold about 1.8%. Deletions cut 6 bases from V and 0 bases from J, with 10 bases between. CDR1 and CDR2 from the germline V gene are SQVTM and ANQGSEA. This CDR3 region has 13 residues. This sequence was found in a man of 80 years or more with acute or convalescent COVID-19. The chain links TRBV29-1 to TRBJ2-3; possibly TRBD1 for D (5 bases). Sequenced input: peripheral blood. For the CDR3, the DNA is TGCAGCGTGGACACCCTAAGCACAGATACGCAGTATTTT. Amino acids: CSVDTLSTDTQYF.